Sequencing of this TCR beta chain was carried out in a study of blood T cells in healthy people across ages. Study-wide points: Changes in expanded clonotypes were possibly confounded, as the CMV status of donors was unknown.

Germline loops: CDR1 MGHRA, CDR2 YSYEKL. This CDR3 has 17 amino acids. Trimming removed 2 bases from V and 7 bases from J; junction bases left unmatched: 13. Worth noting for this clonotype: The antigen is undetermined.

The use of a sample-barcoded 5' primer and a J-beta primer mix characterized a second PCR of about 7 to 12 cycles. MiXCR, run by TCRdb on the 5' RACE reads, gives a single entry per CDR3 protein. Of hundreds of thousands of distinct CDR3 sequences detected, more than 35% appear once; the ten largest clones hold around a sixth. The chain employs TRBV4-1 and TRBJ1-5; TRBD1 aligns across 8 bases. The clonotype was recovered from an elderly man in good health. Input material: blood. CDR3 amino acids: CASSQLPKDRVGQPQHF. CDR3 sequence (DNA): TGCGCCAGCAGCCAACTTCCTAAGGACAGGGTGGGCCAGCCCCAGCATTTT.